This T cell receptor (beta chain) stems from a study of identical twins' blood T cells. Whole-study findings and limits: Environmental influences on twin similarity could not be excluded.

CDR1 is MNHNY and CDR2 is SVGAGI in the germline V gene (reference sequence). The CDR3 extends over 13 amino acids. With 5 bases clipped from V and 8 bases from J, the junction kept 8 bases outside the gene matches. Donors were six healthy women in three monozygous twin pairs. The three twin pairs were reared together, likely meeting the same infections. This clonotype was counted at least ten times. Its cognate antigen is unknown. TCRdb recomputed calls from the 5' RACE reads with MiXCR, one row per CDR3 protein. There are 350,000 to 450,000 distinct CDR3 sequences in the sample; 28% occur only once, and around 5.6% lies in the top ten.

The V call is TRBV6-6, the J call TRBJ1-2, with 7 bases that match TRBD1. The sequencing sample was made of PBMCs. This TCR was recovered from a woman aged 18-55 years in good health. The CDR3 sequence: CASSEGDSRGYTF. In DNA, the CDR3 is TGTGCCAGCAGTGAAGGGGACAGTCGAGGCTACACCTTC.